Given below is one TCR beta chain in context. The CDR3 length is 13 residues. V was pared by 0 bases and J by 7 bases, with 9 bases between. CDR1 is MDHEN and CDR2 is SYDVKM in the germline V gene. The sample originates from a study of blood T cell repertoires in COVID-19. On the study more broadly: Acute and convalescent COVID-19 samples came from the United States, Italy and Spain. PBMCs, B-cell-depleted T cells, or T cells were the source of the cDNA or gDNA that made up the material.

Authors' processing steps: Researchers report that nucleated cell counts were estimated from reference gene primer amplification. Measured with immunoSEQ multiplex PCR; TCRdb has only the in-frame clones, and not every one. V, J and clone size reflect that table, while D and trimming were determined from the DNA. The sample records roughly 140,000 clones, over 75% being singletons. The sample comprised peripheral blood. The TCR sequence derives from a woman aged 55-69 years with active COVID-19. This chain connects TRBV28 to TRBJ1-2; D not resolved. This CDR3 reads CASSLWGRRGYTF. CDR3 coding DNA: TGTGCCAGCAGTTTATGGGGCCGACGTGGCTACACCTTC.